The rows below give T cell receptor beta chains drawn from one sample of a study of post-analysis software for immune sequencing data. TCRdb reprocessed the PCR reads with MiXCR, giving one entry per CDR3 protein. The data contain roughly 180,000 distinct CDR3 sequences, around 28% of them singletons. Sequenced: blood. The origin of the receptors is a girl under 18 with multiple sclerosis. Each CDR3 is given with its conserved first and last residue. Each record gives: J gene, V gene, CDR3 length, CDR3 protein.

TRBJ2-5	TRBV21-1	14	CASSWGYYQETQYF
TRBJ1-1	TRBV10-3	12	CAIMGGGTEAFF
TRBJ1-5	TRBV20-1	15	CSARRGGGESQPQHF
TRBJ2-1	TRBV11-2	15	CASSWTSGVYNEQFF
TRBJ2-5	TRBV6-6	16	CAAESRAYPPAETQYF
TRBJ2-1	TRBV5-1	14	CASSMGENNNEQFF
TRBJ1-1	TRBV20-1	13	CSASGTGGGVAFF
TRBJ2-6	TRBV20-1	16	CSASCGRISGANVLTF
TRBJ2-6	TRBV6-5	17	CASSYGSSSSGANVLTF
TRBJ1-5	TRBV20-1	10	CSAIWQPQHF
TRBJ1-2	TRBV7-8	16	CASSRRAGTDGYGYTF
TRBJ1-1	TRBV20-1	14	CSASVAGPNTEAFF
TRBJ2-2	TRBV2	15	CASSGWGLDTGELFF
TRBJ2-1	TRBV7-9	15	CASSFASGSLNEQFF
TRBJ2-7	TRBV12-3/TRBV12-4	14	CASSSRDAGGEQYF
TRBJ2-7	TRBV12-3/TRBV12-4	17	CASSLVVPGLAAYEQYF
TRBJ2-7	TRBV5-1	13	CASSPGGSYEQYF
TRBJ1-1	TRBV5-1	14	CASSLDRVNTEAFF
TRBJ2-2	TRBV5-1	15	CASSPGLAGAGELFF
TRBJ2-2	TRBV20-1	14	CSAKRDHATGELFF
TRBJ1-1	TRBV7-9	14	CASSLSRSDTEAFF
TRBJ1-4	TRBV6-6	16	CASSDRGVTTNEKLFF
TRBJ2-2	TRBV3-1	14	CASSEQGNPEELFF
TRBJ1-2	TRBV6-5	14	CASSYIAVDYGYTF
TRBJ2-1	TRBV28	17	CASSLIPGTTAYNEQFF
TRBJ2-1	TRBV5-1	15	CASSLVLGPYNEQFF
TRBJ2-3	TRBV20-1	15	CSARDKRGPTDTQYF
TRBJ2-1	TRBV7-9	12	CASSHSKVEQFF
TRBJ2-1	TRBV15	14	CATSRGGGSREQFF
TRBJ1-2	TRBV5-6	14	CASSLGEGRDGYTF
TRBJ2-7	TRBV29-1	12	CSVGGGKGEQYF
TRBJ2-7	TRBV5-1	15	CASSQVAGSSYEQYF
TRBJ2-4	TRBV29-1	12	CSVEDGVTIQYF
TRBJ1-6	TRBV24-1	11	CATRGNSPLHF
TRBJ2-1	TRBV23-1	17	CASSQSGTAGGRGEQFF
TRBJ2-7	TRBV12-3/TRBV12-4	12	CASNHRGGEQYF
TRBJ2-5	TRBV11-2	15	CASSLATGSQETQYF
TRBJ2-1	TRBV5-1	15	CASSLLTGSYNEQFF
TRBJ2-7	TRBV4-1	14	CASSVRDFDYEQYF
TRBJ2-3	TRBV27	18	CASSSLGTSGFRTDTQYF
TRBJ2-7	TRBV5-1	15	CASSREYYANYEQYF
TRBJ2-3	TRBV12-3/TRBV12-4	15	CASSDSGSSSDTQYF
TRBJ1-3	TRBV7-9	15	CASSFDGTGGNTIYF
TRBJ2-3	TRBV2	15	CASSDPITGTDTQYF
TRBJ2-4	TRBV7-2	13	CASSFGEPNIQYF
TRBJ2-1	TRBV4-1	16	CASRESSGPSYNEQFF
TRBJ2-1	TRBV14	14	CASSRTRYYNEQFF
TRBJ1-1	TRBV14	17	CASSLIRDVGTRGEAFF
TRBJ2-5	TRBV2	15	CASSEVEGAKETQYF
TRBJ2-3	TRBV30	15	CAWSGAVPRTDTQYF